This T cell receptor (beta chain) came from a study of cytomegalovirus exposure and HLA in healthy donors. The PCR used 60 Vbeta and 13 Jbeta primers. TCRdb's table, derived via immunoSEQ multiplex PCR, lists solely in-frame clones and lacks some. The repertoire holds 100,000 or so clones, about 85% seen once, with about 3.7% in the top ten. Between the trimmed V and J ends, which lost 0 bases and 1 base, there was a span of 8 bases. The CDR3 totals 15 residues. Per germline, CDR1 SGHNT and CDR2 YYREEE (reference sequence). The source material was PBMCs. This TCR derives from a man aged 30 to 39 in good health and CMV-seronegative. This sequence joins TRBV5-4 and TRBJ1-3; D is perhaps TRBD1 (6 bases). CDR3 DNA: TGTGCCAGCAGCTTGGCCGGGACATCTGGAAACACCATATATTTT. It codes for CASSLAGTSGNTIYF.